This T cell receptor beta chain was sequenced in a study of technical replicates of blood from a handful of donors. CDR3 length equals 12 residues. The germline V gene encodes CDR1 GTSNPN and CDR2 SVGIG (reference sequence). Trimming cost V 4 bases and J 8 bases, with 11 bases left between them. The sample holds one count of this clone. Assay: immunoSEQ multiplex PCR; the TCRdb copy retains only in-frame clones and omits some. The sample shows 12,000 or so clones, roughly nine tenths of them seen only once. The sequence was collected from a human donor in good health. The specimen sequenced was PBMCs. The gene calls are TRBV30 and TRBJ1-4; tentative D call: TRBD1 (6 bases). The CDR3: CAWKGDGEKLFF. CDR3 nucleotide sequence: TGTGCCTGGAAGGGGGACGGCGAAAAACTGTTTTTT. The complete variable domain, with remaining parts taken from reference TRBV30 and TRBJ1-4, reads SQTIHQWPATLVQPVGSPLSLECTVEGTSNPNLYWYRQAAGRGLQLLFYSVGIGQISSEVPQNLSASRPQDRQFILSSKKLLLSDSGFYLCAWKGDGEKLFFGSGTQLSVL.